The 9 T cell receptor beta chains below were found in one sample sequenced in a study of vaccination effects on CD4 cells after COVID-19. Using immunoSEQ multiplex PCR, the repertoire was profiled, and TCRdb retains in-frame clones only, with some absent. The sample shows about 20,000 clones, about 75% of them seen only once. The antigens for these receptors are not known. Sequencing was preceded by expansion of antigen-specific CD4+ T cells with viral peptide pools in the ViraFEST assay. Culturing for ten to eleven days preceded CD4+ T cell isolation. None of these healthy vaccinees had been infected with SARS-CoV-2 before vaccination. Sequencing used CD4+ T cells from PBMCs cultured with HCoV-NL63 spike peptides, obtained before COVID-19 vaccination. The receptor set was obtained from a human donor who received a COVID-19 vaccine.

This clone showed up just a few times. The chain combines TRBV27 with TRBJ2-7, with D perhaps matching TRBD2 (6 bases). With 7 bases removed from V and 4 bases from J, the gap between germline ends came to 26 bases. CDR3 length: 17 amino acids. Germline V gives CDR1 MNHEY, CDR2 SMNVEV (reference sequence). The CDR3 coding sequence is TGTGCCAGCACTTCCTTTGCGCCGGGACTGCCAGGGTACGAGCAGTACTTC. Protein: CASTSFAPGLPGYEQYF.

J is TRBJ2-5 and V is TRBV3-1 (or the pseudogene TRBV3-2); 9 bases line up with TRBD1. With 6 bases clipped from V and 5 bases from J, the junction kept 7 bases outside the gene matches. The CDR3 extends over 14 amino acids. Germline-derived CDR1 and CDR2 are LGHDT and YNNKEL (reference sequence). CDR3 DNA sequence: TGTGCCAGCAGAACAGGGGGCTTGGATGAGACCCAGTACTTC. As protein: CASRTGGLDETQYF.

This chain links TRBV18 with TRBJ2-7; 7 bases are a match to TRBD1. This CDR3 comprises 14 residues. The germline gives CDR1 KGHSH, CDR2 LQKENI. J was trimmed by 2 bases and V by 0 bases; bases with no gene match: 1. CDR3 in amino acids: CASSPPGQPYEQYF. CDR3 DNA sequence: TGTGCCAGCTCACCACCGGGACAGCCCTACGAGCAGTACTTC.

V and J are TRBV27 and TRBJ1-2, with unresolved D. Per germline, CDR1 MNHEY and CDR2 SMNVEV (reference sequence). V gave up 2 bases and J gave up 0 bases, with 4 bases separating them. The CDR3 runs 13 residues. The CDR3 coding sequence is TGTGCCAGCAGTTTAAGGGCTAACTATGGCTACACCTTC. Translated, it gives CASSLRANYGYTF.

CDR3 sequence (DNA): TGTGCCAGCAGTTACTTTGTGGATATAGAGCAGTACTTC. It translates to CASSYFVDIEQYF. The genes are TRBV6-2 or TRBV6-3 and TRBJ2-7; unclear D gene. Germline-derived CDR1 and CDR2 are MNHEY and SVGEGT. This CDR3 spans 13 amino acids. V was shortened by 1 base and J by 7 bases, with 11 bases between the two germline ends.

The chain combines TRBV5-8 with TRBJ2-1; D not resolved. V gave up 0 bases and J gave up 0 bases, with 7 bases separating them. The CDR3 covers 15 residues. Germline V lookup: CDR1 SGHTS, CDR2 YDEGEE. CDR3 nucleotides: TGTGCCAGCAGCTTGGAGCGTAGCTCCTACAATGAGCAGTTCTTC. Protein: CASSLERSSYNEQFF.

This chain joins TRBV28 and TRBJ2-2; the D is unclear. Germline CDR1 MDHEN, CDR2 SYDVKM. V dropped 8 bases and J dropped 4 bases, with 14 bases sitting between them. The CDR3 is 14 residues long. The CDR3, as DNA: TGTGCCAGCCATCGGGCGGTGGGCACCGGGGAGCTGTTTTTT. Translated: CASHRAVGTGELFF.

The CDR3 nucleotides are TGTGCCAGCAGCCAAGGCCAGTTTGAGACCCAGTACTTC. It is translated as CASSQGQFETQYF. This chain links TRBV4-2 with TRBJ2-5; no definite D call. Germline V gene lookup returns CDR1 LGHNA and CDR2 YNFKEQ. V lost 1 base and J 5 bases, leaving 8 bases between the germline ends. The CDR3 runs to 13 residues.

Here the CDR3 reads CASRPGPQTDQPQHF. Here the CDR3 DNA reads TGTGCCAGCAGGCCGGGTCCTCAAACCGATCAGCCCCAGCATTTT. This chain uses TRBV6-5 with TRBJ1-5; D remains unclear. Trimming took 6 bases from V and 5 from J, leaving 17 bases between them. CDR1 is MNHEY and CDR2 is SVGAGI in the germline V gene. The length of the CDR3 is 15 residues.